One and the same sample provided the 24 T cell receptor beta chains below, sequenced in a study of blood T cell repertoires in COVID-19. The data were produced by immunoSEQ multiplex PCR, yet TCRdb's version contains in-frame clones alone and is incomplete. The sample consists of under 200,000 clones, 60% to 85% of them appearing once. The sequencing input was peripheral blood. These receptor sequences come from a woman aged 60-70 years with COVID-19, enrolled during active disease.

The chain links TRBV19 to TRBJ1-5; no reliable D call. The germline CDR1 and CDR2 sequences are LNHDA and SQIVND (reference sequence). The length of the CDR3 is 15 residues. The V end was cut by 6 bases, the J end by 6 bases, with 18 bases between. CDR3 nucleotides: TGTGCCAGTAGCCCTGATGAGGGTATAGGTCAGCCCCAGCATTTT. Translation: CASSPDEGIGQPQHF. Combining the CDR3 with reference TRBV19 and TRBJ1-5 gives the whole variable domain DGGITQSPKYLFRKEGQNVTLSCEQNLNHDAMYWYRQDPGQGLRLIYYSQIVNDFQKGDIAEGYSVSREKKESFPLTVTSAQKNPTAFYLCASSPDEGIGQPQHFGDGTRLSIL.

This chain connects TRBV7-3 to TRBJ2-1; 7 bases match TRBD2. Per the germline V gene, CDR1 is SGHTA and CDR2 is FQGTGA. V shed 2 bases and J 6 bases; nucleotides not matched to a gene: 7. The CDR3 consists of 15 residues. The CDR3 is CASSLGLAVGNEQFF. The DNA for the CDR3 is TGTGCCAGCAGCTTAGGTCTAGCGGTGGGCAATGAGCAGTTCTTC.

The chain has TRBV4-1 and TRBJ1-1; no definite D call. V was trimmed by 5 bases and J by 1 base, leaving 14 bases between them. This CDR3 spans 15 amino acids. Germline CDR1 reads MGHRA; CDR2 reads YSYEKL. The CDR3 sequence: CASSGREPQNTEAFF. Written as DNA, the CDR3 is TGCGCCAGCAGCGGGAGGGAACCCCAGAACACTGAAGCTTTCTTT.

This clone was recorded many times. V usage is TRBV27 and J usage is TRBJ1-2; 7 bases line up with TRBD1. This CDR3 region has 14 residues. Germline V gene sequence: CDR1 MNHEY, CDR2 SMNVEV (reference sequence). V was clipped by 6 bases and J by 8 bases; unmatched bases: 12. The CDR3, as DNA: TGTGCCAGCAGAACGGGACAGTCTTTCGGCGGCTACACCTTC. It yields the protein CASRTGQSFGGYTF.

This clone has a single count. This chain links TRBV5-6 with TRBJ2-7; the match to TRBD1 covers 8 bases. This CDR3 is built from 15 residues. Unmatched junction bases numbered 11, after V lost 3 bases and J lost 6 bases. Per germline, CDR1 SGHDT and CDR2 YYEEEE. The CDR3 region is CASSSTGQGAREQYF. The DNA for the CDR3 is TGTGCCAGCAGCTCAACCGGCCAGGGGGCCCGCGAGCAGTACTTC.

In this sample, this clone turned up a few times. This chain joins TRBV10-3 and TRBJ1-2; D might be TRBD1 (6 bases). The CDR3 runs to 16 residues. The germline CDR1 and CDR2 sequences are ENHRY and SYGVKD. V dropped 3 bases and J dropped 2 bases, with 16 bases sitting between them. The CDR3 loop is CAISDFRQGQNYGYTF. The CDR3 nucleotides are TGTGCCATCAGTGACTTCCGGCAGGGACAAAACTATGGCTACACCTTC.

The table lists this clone with a few counts. V gene TRBV6-1 combines with J gene TRBJ1-4, with D possibly being TRBD1 (5 bases). The CDR3 loop spans 15 amino acids. V shed 2 bases and J shed 5 bases, with 12 bases lying between them. Looked up from germline, CDR1 is MNHNS and CDR2 is SASEGT. The CDR3 sequence: CASSEMAGLNEKLFF. The CDR3, as DNA: TGTGCCAGCAGTGAAATGGCAGGGCTGAATGAAAAACTGTTTTTT.

On this clone: Its ends do not fully match the called genes, so a read error is possible. V and J are TRBV7-2 and TRBJ2-3, with 9 bases that match TRBD2. CDR3 length: 17 amino acids. Germline V gene sequence: CDR1 SGHTA, CDR2 FQGNSA. CDR3 residues: CASTLGTSRPSTDTQYF. CDR3 nucleotides: TGTGCCAGCACCTTAGGGACTAGCAGACCTAGCACAGATACGCAGTATTTT.

In its sample, this clone was seen once. In DNA form, the CDR3 reads TGTGCCAGCAGTCCTCCGAGTGGGAGGGGAGGACAGCCCCAGCATTTT. Translating it yields CASSPPSGRGGQPQHF. V usage is TRBV28 and J usage is TRBJ1-5; possible D gene TRBD1, 5 bases. Trimming removed 5 bases at V and 7 bases at J, with 21 bases between. The CDR3 extends over 16 amino acids. Germline CDR1 and CDR2: MDHEN and SYDVKM.

The V and J genes are TRBV28 and TRBJ1-2; 11 bases are shared with TRBD1. V gave up 5 bases and J gave up 2 bases; unmatched junction bases: 13. Germline-derived CDR1 and CDR2 are MDHEN and SYDVKM. The CDR3 is made up of 18 amino acids. The CDR3 here is CASSHGTGGRVGNYGYTF. The CDR3 coding sequence is TGTGCCAGCAGTCACGGGACAGGGGGTAGGGTTGGGAACTATGGCTACACCTTC.

This clone has a single count. V gene TRBV19 combines with J gene TRBJ2-2; 11 positions match TRBD1. The CDR3 length is 16 residues. From germline, CDR1 is LNHDA and CDR2 SQIVND (reference sequence). Germline trimming cut 5 bases from V and 3 bases from J; bases unmatched to any gene: 5. This CDR3 reads CASSSRTGGYTGELFF. The DNA for the CDR3 is TGTGCCAGTAGTTCTCGGACAGGGGGCTACACCGGGGAGCTGTTTTTT. Full variable domain (rest looked up from reference TRBV19 and TRBJ2-2): DGGITQSPKYLFRKEGQNVTLSCEQNLNHDAMYWYRQDPGQGLRLIYYSQIVNDFQKGDIAEGYSVSREKKESFPLTVTSAQKNPTAFYLCASSSRTGGYTGELFFGEGSRLTVL.

The chain couples TRBV10-3 to TRBJ2-2, with D hard to call. V was pared by 5 bases and J by 6 bases, with 10 bases between. Per the germline V gene, CDR1 is ENHRY and CDR2 is SYGVKD. CDR3 length equals 13 residues. The CDR3 loop reads CAISPREPGELFF. For the CDR3, the DNA is TGTGCCATCAGTCCCCGAGAACCCGGGGAGCTGTTTTTT.

The chain carries TRBV6-5 and TRBJ1-1, with a weak D call TRBD1 (5 bases). Germline V CDR1 and CDR2: MNHEY, SVGAGI. The V end was cut by 6 bases, the J end by 8 bases, with 13 bases between. The CDR3 loop spans 12 amino acids. Written as DNA, the CDR3 is TGTGCCAGCAGCTGGGGGGGATCGGAAGCTTTCTTT. Residues: CASSWGGSEAFF.

The V gene is TRBV6-5, the J gene TRBJ2-5; TRBD1 matches at 8 bases. Germline loops: CDR1 MNHEY, CDR2 SVGAGI. The CDR3 totals 12 residues. Unmatched junction bases numbered 0, after V lost 6 bases and J lost 3 bases. For the CDR3, the DNA is TGTGCCAGCAGGGACAGGGAAGAGACCCAGTACTTC. Its translation is CASRDREETQYF.

V is TRBV5-4 and J is TRBJ1-1; TRBD1 might be the D (5 bases). Germline V CDR1 and CDR2: SGHNT, YYREEE (reference sequence). The germline V and J ends were trimmed by 5 bases and 5 bases, with 19 bases remaining between them. The length of the CDR3 is 15 residues. CDR3 DNA sequence: TGTGCCAGCAGTTCGGGGACTTATTCTTTTACTGAAGCTTTCTTT. Protein: CASSSGTYSFTEAFF.

This clone was observed once. The chain recombines TRBV6-2 or TRBV6-3 with TRBJ2-4; 7 bases agree with TRBD1. The CDR3 sequence is 15 residues long. With 5 bases clipped from V and 2 bases from J, the junction kept 6 bases outside the gene matches. CDR1 is MNHEY, CDR2 SVGEGT, per germline. The CDR3 protein is CASSRTGVPKNIQYF. As DNA, the CDR3 is TGTGCCAGCAGTCGTACAGGGGTGCCCAAAAACATTCAGTACTTC.

This clone was seen a single time. The rearrangement uses TRBV2 and TRBJ2-1, with D hard to call. V was clipped by 4 bases and J by 3 bases, with 7 bases between them. Germline-derived CDR1 and CDR2 are SNHLY and FYNNEI. There are 13 residues in the CDR3. This chain's CDR3 is CASSGSNYNEQFF. Written as DNA, the CDR3 is TGTGCCAGCAGTGGGTCTAACTACAATGAGCAGTTCTTC.

The rearrangement links TRBV27 to TRBJ1-5, with 8 bases identical to TRBD1. Germline CDR1 is MNHEY and CDR2 is SMNVEV (reference sequence). V shed 4 bases and J 6 bases; nucleotides not matched to a gene: 11. CDR3 length equals 16 residues. CDR3 sequence: CASSSIRDRLSQPQHF. The DNA of the CDR3 is TGTGCCAGCAGTTCCATCCGGGACAGGCTAAGTCAGCCCCAGCATTTT.

In this sample, this clone turned up a few times. J is TRBJ1-1 and V is TRBV4-1; tentatively, D is TRBD1 (6 bases). The V end lost 0 bases, the J end lost 2 bases, and 13 bases lay between the germline ends. Germline CDR1 is MGHRA and CDR2 is YSYEKL. CDR3 length: 16 residues. Here the CDR3 DNA reads TGCGCCAGCAGCCAAGAGCCGACAGGTCTTAACACTGAAGCTTTCTTT. Protein product: CASSQEPTGLNTEAFF.

The J gene is TRBJ2-2, the V gene TRBV14; TRBD2 matches 7 bases. V lost 4 bases, J lost 5 bases, and 4 bases stayed unmatched. The length of the CDR3 is 14 residues. Germline V gene sequence: CDR1 SGHDN, CDR2 FVKESK. CDR3 sequence (DNA): TGTGCCAGCAGCCGGGGGAGGGAGACCGGGGAGCTGTTTTTT. Translated: CASSRGRETGELFF. The full variable domain, with the rest looked up from reference TRBV14 and TRBJ2-2, is EAGVTQFPSHSVIEKGQTVTLRCDPISGHDNLYWYRRVMGKEIKFLLHFVKESKQDESGMPNNRFLAERTGGTYSTLKVQPAELEDSGVYFCASSRGRETGELFFGEGSRLTVL.

J is TRBJ2-5 and V is TRBV27; D may be TRBD1 (5 bases). The ends were cut back, 6 bases at V and 2 bases at J, with 16 bases in the middle. The CDR3 is 15 residues long. Germline V gene data show CDR1 as MNHEY and CDR2 as SMNVEV (reference sequence). CDR3 nucleotide sequence: TGTGCCAGCAGGAGACAGTCAACCCTACAAGAGACCCAGTACTTC. As protein: CASRRQSTLQETQYF.

The rearrangement uses TRBV6-1 and TRBJ1-1; TRBD1 is a possible D gene (5 bases). The germline CDR1 and CDR2 sequences are MNHNS and SASEGT. The CDR3 contains 12 residues. The ends were cut back, 0 bases at V and 11 bases at J, with 10 bases in the middle. The CDR3 DNA is TGTGCCAGCAGTGAAGCTTGGGGCATGGCTTTCTTT. It codes for CASSEAWGMAFF.

The V and J genes are TRBV11-3 and TRBJ2-2, with D perhaps matching TRBD2 (5 bases). The CDR3 is 16 amino acids. Per the germline V gene, CDR1 is SGHNT and CDR2 is YENEEA. V lost 3 bases, J lost 4 bases, and 15 bases lay in between. The DNA for the CDR3 is TGTGCCAGCAGCTTGGACTTATCAGCTGCCACCGGGGAGCTGTTTTTT. Protein: CASSLDLSAATGELFF.

The V and J genes are TRBV4-2 and TRBJ2-7, with D perhaps matching TRBD2 (5 bases). Germline-derived CDR1 and CDR2 are LGHNA and YNFKEQ. V was clipped by 5 bases and J by 3 bases, with 17 bases between them. This CDR3 region has 15 residues. CDR3 DNA sequence: TGTGCCAGCAGCGCCCCTCAAGGACTCCACTACGAGCAGTACTTC. Protein sequence: CASSAPQGLHYEQYF.